The rows below give T cell receptor beta chains drawn from one sample of a study of T cell responses to AZD1222 COVID-19 vaccine. The protocol was immunoSEQ multiplex PCR, while the TCRdb copy is restricted to in-frame clones and leaves out a portion. Of about 120,000 clones in the sample, approximately 93% were seen once. The sequencing here drew on peripheral blood, taken on day 0 of AZD1222 vaccination. All receptors come from an adult in good health. CDR3s include the opening cysteine and the closing phenylalanine or tryptophan.

J gene,V gene,CDR3 protein
TRBJ2-7,TRBV27,CASSLRGYSYEQYF
TRBJ1-2,TRBV15,CATGQGGTNYGYTF
TRBJ1-2,TRBV28,CAGEFGYTF
TRBJ2-5,TRBV3-1/TRBV3-2,CASSQVPGQETQYF
TRBJ2-3,TRBV18,CASSPPTGVGTDTQYF
TRBJ2-5,TRBV7-2,CASSQPGLAGGRGETQYF
TRBJ1-1,TRBV20-1,CSAPVAREAFF
TRBJ2-1,TRBV7-6,CASSWGTGFNNEQFF
TRBJ1-6,TRBV4-3,CASSHGSGNGSPLHF
TRBJ2-3,TRBV5-1,CASSLGLAGTTDTQYF
TRBJ1-6,TRBV18,CASSPPIANSPLHF
TRBJ1-3,TRBV9,CASSVMAGGGNTIYF
TRBJ2-7,TRBV6-5,CASSSTITIPPRQYF
TRBJ1-2,TRBV7-6,CASSLDRDNYGYTF
TRBJ1-1,TRBV5-1,CASSSGTLNTEAFF
TRBJ1-5,TRBV4-1,CASSQGDRGLTYSNQPQHF
TRBJ1-2,TRBV6-5,CALRGPSYGYTF
TRBJ1-1,TRBV6-5,CASTIGTGNTEAFF
TRBJ1-1,TRBV11-2,CASSLAQPPRSGLNTEAFF
TRBJ1-2,TRBV27,CASSPGQRANYGYTF
TRBJ2-7,TRBV20-1,CSASVTSSYEQYF
TRBJ2-7,TRBV19,CASSIKGAVYEQYF
TRBJ2-4,TRBV27,CASRPTGGKNIQYF
TRBJ2-5,TRBV6-1,CASSEAVGGRRTETQYF
TRBJ2-3,TRBV9,CASARSAFNADTQYF
TRBJ2-7,TRBV7-2,CASSLEGSHEQYF
TRBJ1-1,TRBV7-2,CASSLEGGWTEAFF
TRBJ1-1,TRBV28,CASSLVGGTGGTEAFF
TRBJ2-7,TRBV19,CASSIAHGISYEQYF
TRBJ1-4,TRBV19,CASSNPGASNEKLFF
TRBJ2-7,TRBV13,CASSLFGTGVYEQYF
TRBJ2-2,TRBV6-6,CASGSGGHTGELFF
TRBJ2-7,TRBV6-5,CASSSLYEQYF
TRBJ1-5,TRBV7-3,CASSPSVGQPQHF
TRBJ2-1,TRBV21-1,CASPGVAGYGYNEQFF
TRBJ2-4,TRBV4-1,CASSQGRGALAKNIQYF
TRBJ2-3,TRBV11-2,CASSLGRGVSTDTQYF
TRBJ2-1,TRBV24-1,CATSDIKGLNNEQFF
TRBJ2-5,TRBV6-5,CASSWGGETQYF
TRBJ1-1,TRBV9,CASGPVPPAEAFF
TRBJ1-6,TRBV19,CASSAAGLNSPLHF
TRBJ2-7,TRBV12-3/TRBV12-4,CASSFWRNEQYF
TRBJ2-2,TRBV5-4,CASIKDTGELFF
TRBJ2-3,TRBV4-3,CASSQGTAQDTQYF
TRBJ1-6,TRBV30,CAWRSGSRGRYNSPLHF
TRBJ2-2,TRBV14,CASSQGTSYTGELFF
TRBJ2-2,TRBV19,CASSIDVGGGGTGELFF
TRBJ1-2,TRBV5-8,CASSLRETGIYGYTF
TRBJ2-5,TRBV7-8,CASSLENYQYF
TRBJ2-7,TRBV6-2/TRBV6-3,CASSYERVISYEQYF
TRBJ1-3,TRBV4-2,CASSQKGQGLWGGNTIYF
TRBJ1-1,TRBV15,CATSRPAAGANTEAFF
TRBJ1-1,TRBV19,CASSKQGLGTEAFF